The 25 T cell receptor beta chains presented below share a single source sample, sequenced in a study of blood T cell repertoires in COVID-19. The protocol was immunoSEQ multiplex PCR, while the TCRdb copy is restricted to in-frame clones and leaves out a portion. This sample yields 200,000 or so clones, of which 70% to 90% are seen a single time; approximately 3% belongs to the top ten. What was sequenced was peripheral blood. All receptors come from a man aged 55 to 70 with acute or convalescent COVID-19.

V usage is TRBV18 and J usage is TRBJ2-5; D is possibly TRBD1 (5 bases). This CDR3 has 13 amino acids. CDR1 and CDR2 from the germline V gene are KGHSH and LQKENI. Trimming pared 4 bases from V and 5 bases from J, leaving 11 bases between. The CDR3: CASSLGKGETQYF. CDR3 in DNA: TGTGCCAGCTCACTTGGAAAGGGGGAGACCCAGTACTTC.

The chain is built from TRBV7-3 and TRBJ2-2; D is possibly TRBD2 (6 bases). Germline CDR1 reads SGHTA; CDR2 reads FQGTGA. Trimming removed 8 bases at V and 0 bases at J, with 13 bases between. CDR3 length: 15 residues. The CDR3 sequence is CASSRGGTNTGELFF. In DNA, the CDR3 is TGTGCCAGCTCACGTGGGGGGACGAACACCGGGGAGCTGTTTTTT.

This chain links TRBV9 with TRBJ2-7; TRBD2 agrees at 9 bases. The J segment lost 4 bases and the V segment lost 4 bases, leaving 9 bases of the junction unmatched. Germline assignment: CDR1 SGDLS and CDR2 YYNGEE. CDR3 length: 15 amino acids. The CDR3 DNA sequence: TGTGCCAGCAGCCCCCGACTAGCGGCACAATACGAGCAGTACTTC. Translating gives CASSPRLAAQYEQYF.

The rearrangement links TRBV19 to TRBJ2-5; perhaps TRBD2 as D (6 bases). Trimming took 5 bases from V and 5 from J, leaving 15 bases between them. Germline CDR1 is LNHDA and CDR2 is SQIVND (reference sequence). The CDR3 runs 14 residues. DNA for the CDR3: TGTGCCAGTAGTGCGGGGTTCCGTAGGGAGACCCAGTACTTC. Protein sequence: CASSAGFRRETQYF.

CDR3 region: CASSPGTDRSTGELFF. DNA for the CDR3: TGTGCCAGCAGCCCCGGGACTGATCGTAGCACCGGGGAGCTGTTTTTT. The genes are TRBV5-4 and TRBJ2-2, with a tentative D call TRBD2 (6 bases). CDR3 size: 16 residues. CDR1 SGHNT and CDR2 YYREEE come from the germline V gene (reference sequence). The V end lost 4 bases, the J end lost 4 bases, and 17 bases lay between the germline ends.

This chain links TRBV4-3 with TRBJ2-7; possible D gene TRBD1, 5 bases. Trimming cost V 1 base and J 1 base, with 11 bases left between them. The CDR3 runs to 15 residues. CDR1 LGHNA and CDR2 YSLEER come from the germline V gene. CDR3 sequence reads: CASSQGQGLSYEQYF. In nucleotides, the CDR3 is TGCGCCAGCAGCCAAGGGCAGGGCCTATCCTACGAGCAGTACTTC.

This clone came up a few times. CDR3 in DNA: TGTGCCAGCAGGGGGACAGTTAACTCCTACGAGCAGTACTTC. Protein product: CASRGTVNSYEQYF. V is TRBV5-6 and J is TRBJ2-7, with TRBD1 matching 7 bases. Trimming took 5 bases from V and 0 from J; bases not matched to a gene: 5. The CDR3 covers 14 residues. The germline V gene encodes CDR1 SGHDT and CDR2 YYEEEE.

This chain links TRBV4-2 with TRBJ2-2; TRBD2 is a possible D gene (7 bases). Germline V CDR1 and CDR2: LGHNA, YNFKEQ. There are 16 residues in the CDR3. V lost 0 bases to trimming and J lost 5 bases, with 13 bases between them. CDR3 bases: TGTGCCAGCAGCCAAGAGCGGGGAGGGGGGACCGGGGAGCTGTTTTTT. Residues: CASSQERGGGTGELFF.

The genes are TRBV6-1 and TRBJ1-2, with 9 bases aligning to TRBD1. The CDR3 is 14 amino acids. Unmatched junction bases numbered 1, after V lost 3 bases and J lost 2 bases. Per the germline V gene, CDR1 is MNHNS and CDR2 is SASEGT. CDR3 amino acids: CASSEGQGNYGYTF. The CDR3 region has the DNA TGTGCCAGCAGTGAGGGACAGGGCAACTATGGCTACACCTTC.

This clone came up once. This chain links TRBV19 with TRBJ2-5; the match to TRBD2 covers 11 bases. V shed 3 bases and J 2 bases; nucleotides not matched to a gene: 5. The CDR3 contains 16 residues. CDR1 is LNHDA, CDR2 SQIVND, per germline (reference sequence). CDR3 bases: TGTGCCAGTAGTATTCCTAGCGGGGGGTCTCAAGAGACCCAGTACTTC. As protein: CASSIPSGGSQETQYF.

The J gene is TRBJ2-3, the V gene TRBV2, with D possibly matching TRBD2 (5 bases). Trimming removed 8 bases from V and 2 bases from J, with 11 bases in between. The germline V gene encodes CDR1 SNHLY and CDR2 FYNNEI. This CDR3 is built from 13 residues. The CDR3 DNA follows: TGTGCCAGCTTATCGGGGTCCACAGATACGCAGTATTTT. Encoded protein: CASLSGSTDTQYF.

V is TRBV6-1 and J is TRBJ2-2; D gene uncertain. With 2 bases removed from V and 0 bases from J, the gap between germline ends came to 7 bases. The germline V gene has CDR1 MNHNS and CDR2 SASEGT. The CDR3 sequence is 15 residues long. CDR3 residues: CASSEWPSNTGELFF. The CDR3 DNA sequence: TGTGCCAGCAGTGAATGGCCGTCGAACACCGGGGAGCTGTTTTTT.

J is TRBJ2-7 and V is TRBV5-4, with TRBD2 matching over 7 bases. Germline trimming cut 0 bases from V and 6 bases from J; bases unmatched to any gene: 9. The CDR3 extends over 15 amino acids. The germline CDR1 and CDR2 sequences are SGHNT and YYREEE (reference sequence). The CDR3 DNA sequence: TGTGCCAGCAGCTTGGCCGTAATTGGCGGGGGCGAGCAGTACTTC. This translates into CASSLAVIGGGEQYF.

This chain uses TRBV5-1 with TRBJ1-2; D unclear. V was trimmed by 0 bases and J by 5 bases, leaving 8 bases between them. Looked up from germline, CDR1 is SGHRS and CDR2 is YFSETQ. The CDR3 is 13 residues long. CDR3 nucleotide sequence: TGCGCCAGCAGCTTGGCCGAGTCTTATGGCTACACCTTC. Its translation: CASSLAESYGYTF.

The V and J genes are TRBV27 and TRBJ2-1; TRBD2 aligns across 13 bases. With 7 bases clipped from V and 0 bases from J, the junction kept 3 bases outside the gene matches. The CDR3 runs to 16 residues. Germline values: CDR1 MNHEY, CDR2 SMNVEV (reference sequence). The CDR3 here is CASNRLAGGSYNEQFF. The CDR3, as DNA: TGTGCCAGCAACCGACTAGCGGGGGGCTCCTACAATGAGCAGTTCTTC.

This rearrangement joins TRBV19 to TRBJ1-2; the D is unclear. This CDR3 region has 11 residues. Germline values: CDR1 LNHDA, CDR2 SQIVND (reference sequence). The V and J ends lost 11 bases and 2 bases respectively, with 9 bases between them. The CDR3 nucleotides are TGTGCCTCCAGCGGCAACTATGGCTACACCTTC. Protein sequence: CASSGNYGYTF.

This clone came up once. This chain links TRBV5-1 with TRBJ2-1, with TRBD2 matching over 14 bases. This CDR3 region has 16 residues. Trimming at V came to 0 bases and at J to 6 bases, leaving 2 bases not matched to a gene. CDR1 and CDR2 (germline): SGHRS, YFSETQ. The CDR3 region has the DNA TGCGCCAGCAGCTTGGCCGGGACTAGCGGGGGCAATGAGCAGTTCTTC. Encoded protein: CASSLAGTSGGNEQFF. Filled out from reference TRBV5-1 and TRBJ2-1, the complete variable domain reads KAGVTQTPRYLIKTRGQQVTLSCSPISGHRSVSWYQQTPGQGLQFLFEYFSETQRNKGNFPGRFSGRQFSNSRSEMNVSTLELGDSALYLCASSLAGTSGGNEQFFGPGTRLTVL.

The CDR3 is CASSPQGTPNTGELFF. DNA for the CDR3: TGTGCCAGCTCACCGCAAGGGACACCGAACACCGGGGAGCTGTTTTTT. The chain uses TRBV18 and TRBJ2-2, with D possibly TRBD1 on 6 matching bases. The V end was cut by 3 bases, the J end by 0 bases, with 11 bases between. The germline gives CDR1 KGHSH, CDR2 LQKENI. The CDR3 loop spans 16 amino acids.

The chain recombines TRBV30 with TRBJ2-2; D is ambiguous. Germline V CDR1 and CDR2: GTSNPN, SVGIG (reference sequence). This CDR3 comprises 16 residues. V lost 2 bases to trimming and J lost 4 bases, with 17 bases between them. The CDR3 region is CAWSPEPWSGTGELFF. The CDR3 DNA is TGTGCCTGGAGTCCGGAGCCCTGGTCCGGCACCGGGGAGCTGTTTTTT.

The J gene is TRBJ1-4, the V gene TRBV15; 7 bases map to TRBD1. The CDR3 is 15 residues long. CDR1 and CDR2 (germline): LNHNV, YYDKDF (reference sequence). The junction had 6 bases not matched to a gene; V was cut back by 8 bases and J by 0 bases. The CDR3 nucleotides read TGTGCCACCGGAAGGGGGCAGGCAACTAATGAAAAACTGTTTTTT. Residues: CATGRGQATNEKLFF.

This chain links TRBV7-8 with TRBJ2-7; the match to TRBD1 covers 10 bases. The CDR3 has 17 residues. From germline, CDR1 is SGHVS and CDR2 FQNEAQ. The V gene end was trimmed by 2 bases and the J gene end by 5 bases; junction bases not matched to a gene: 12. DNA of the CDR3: TGTGCCAGCAGCTTACGGTATCGGGGACAGGGGTTAAACGAGCAGTACTTC. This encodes CASSLRYRGQGLNEQYF.

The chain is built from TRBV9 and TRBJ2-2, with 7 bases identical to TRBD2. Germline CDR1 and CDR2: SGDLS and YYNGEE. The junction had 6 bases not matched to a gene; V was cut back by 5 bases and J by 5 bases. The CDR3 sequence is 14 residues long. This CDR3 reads CASRQWEGTGELFF. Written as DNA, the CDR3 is TGTGCCAGCAGGCAGTGGGAGGGAACCGGGGAGCTGTTTTTT.

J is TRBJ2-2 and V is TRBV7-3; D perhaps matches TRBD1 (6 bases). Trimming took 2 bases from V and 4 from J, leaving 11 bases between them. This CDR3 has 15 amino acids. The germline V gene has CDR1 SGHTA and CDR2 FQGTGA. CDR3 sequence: CASSLVQGFTGELFF. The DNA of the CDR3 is TGTGCCAGCAGCTTAGTACAGGGTTTCACCGGGGAGCTGTTTTTT. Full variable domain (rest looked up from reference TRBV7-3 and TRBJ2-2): GAGVSQTPSNKVTEKGKYVELRCDPISGHTALYWYRQSLGQGPEFLIYFQGTGAADDSGLPNDRFFAVRPEGSVSTLKIQRTERGDSAVYLCASSLVQGFTGELFFGEGSRLTVL.

This CDR3 reads CASSPGGARNTGELFF. CDR3 nucleotides: TGCGCCAGCAGCCCCGGGGGAGCGCGGAACACCGGGGAGCTGTTTTTT. The chain has TRBV5-1 and TRBJ2-2, with D tentatively TRBD2 (6 bases). Trimming took off 4 bases at V and 1 base at J, with 14 bases between the two ends. The CDR3 is 16 amino acids. From germline, CDR1 is SGHRS and CDR2 YFSETQ.

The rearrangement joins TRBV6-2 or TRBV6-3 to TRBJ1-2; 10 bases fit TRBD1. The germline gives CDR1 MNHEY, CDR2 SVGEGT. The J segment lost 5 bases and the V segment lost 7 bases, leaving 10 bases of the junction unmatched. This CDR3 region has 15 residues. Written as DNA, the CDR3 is TGTGCCAGCACCCCCACCGGGACAGGGGTTTATGGCTACACCTTC. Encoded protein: CASTPTGTGVYGYTF.